The 32 T cell receptor beta chains in this list originate from one sample, sequenced in a study of Ad26.COV2.S vaccination and SARS-CoV-2 variants. The data were produced by immunoSEQ multiplex PCR, yet TCRdb's version contains in-frame clones alone and is incomplete. Here the sample spans 410,000 or so clones, 80% to 95% being singletons. Stated treatment: approximately 18 received Ad26.COV2.S at low or high dose, single or two shots; about 5 received placebo; per-sample allocation not given. Specimens were obtained on day 63 following the first vaccine or placebo injection. The sample here was peripheral blood, taken in a trial of Ad26.COV2.S vaccine versus placebo. The receptors were sampled from a person between 18 and 65 years old who received the Ad26.COV2.S COVID-19 vaccine or a placebo.

Comment on this clone: The DNA is left out, because the CDR3 cannot be placed on it with certainty; the CDR3 is given as TCRdb lists it. CDR3 residues: CSVAGGSGETFF. V is TRBV29-1 and J is TRBJ1-1. The CDR3 has 12 residues if both end residues are counted. The germline gives CDR1 SQVTM, CDR2 ANQGSEA.

This chain joins TRBV30 and TRBJ2-7, with 9 bases aligning to TRBD1. V gave up 7 bases and J gave up 5 bases; unmatched junction bases: 15. The CDR3 length is 15 residues. Germline values: CDR1 GTSNPN, CDR2 SVGIG (reference sequence). The CDR3 is CASGIPGQGSNEQYF. The CDR3 nucleotides are TGTGCCTCGGGGATACCGGGACAGGGCTCTAACGAGCAGTACTTC.

This rearrangement joins TRBV30 to TRBJ2-3, with D tentatively TRBD2 (5 bases). Trimming cost V 2 bases and J 4 bases, with 13 bases left between them. This CDR3 has 14 amino acids. Germline CDR1 GTSNPN, CDR2 SVGIG (reference sequence). CDR3 nucleotides: TGTGCCTGGAGTTCTACGGGGATGGCAGATACGCAGTATTTT. Translating it yields CAWSSTGMADTQYF.

The chain uses TRBV30 and TRBJ1-1, with D tentatively TRBD1 (5 bases). V gave up 3 bases and J gave up 1 base, with 9 bases separating them. The CDR3 consists of 13 residues. CDR1 is GTSNPN, CDR2 SVGIG, per germline (reference sequence). The CDR3 spells CAWRPQGNTEAFF. The CDR3 nucleotides read TGTGCCTGGAGACCGCAGGGGAACACTGAAGCTTTCTTT.

The chain has TRBV4-3 and TRBJ1-1, with D perhaps matching TRBD1 (6 bases). Germline V lookup: CDR1 LGHNA, CDR2 YSLEER. The CDR3 consists of 14 residues. V lost 4 bases, J lost 8 bases, and 17 bases lay in between. CDR3 amino acids: CASSLIGRGHEAFF. In DNA, the CDR3 is TGCGCCAGCAGCCTGATTGGGAGGGGACACGAAGCTTTCTTT.

CDR3 DNA: TGCAGTGCTAGTCCCGATAACAGGGGGGACTACGAGCAGTACTTC. Translated: CSASPDNRGDYEQYF. This chain joins TRBV20-1 and TRBJ2-7, with TRBD1 identical over 8 bases. This CDR3 is 15 amino acids long. The V gene end was trimmed by 3 bases and the J gene end by 3 bases; junction bases not matched to a gene: 10. Germline CDR1 reads DFQATT; CDR2 reads SNEGSKA (reference sequence).

This clone appeared once. This sequence joins TRBV6-2 or TRBV6-3 and TRBJ1-1; 7 nucleotides agree with TRBD1. Germline trimming cut 5 bases from V and 4 bases from J; bases unmatched to any gene: 7. CDR1 and CDR2 (germline): MNHEY, SVGEGT. The CDR3 extends over 14 amino acids. DNA for the CDR3: TGTGCCAGCAGTCCACAGGGACAGTTCACTGAAGCTTTCTTT. Protein product: CASSPQGQFTEAFF.

This chain links TRBV19 with TRBJ1-3; possible D gene TRBD1, 6 bases. Germline assignment: CDR1 LNHDA and CDR2 SQIVND (reference sequence). This CDR3 is 15 amino acids long. The ends were cut back, 10 bases at V and 0 bases at J, with 16 bases in the middle. The CDR3 spells CATRGEGGSGNTIYF. For the CDR3, the DNA is TGTGCCACGCGGGGGGAAGGGGGCTCTGGAAACACCATATATTTT.

The CDR3 region has the DNA TGTGCCAGCAGCTCCTCGGGGGCGACTGGGGAGCTGTTTTTT. It translates to CASSSSGATGELFF. The V call is TRBV7-8, the J call TRBJ2-2; the D gene could be TRBD1 or TRBD2 (6 bases each). The germline CDR1 and CDR2 sequences are SGHVS and FQNEAQ. This CDR3 is 14 amino acids long. V gave up 4 bases and J gave up 8 bases, with 14 bases separating them.

This clone was picked up a small number of times. This chain connects TRBV7-8 to TRBJ1-2; TRBD1 might be the D (6 bases). In germline, CDR1 is SGHVS, CDR2 FQNEAQ. With 1 base removed from V and 2 bases from J, the gap between germline ends came to 14 bases. This CDR3 has 16 amino acids. CDR3 sequence reads: CASSLGNRALNYGYTF. CDR3 coding DNA: TGTGCCAGCAGCTTAGGAAACAGGGCCCTCAACTATGGCTACACCTTC.

The chain has TRBV27 and TRBJ2-3; D uncertain. Per the germline V gene, CDR1 is MNHEY and CDR2 is SMNVEV (reference sequence). CDR3 length equals 12 residues. Trimming removed 0 bases at V and 7 bases at J, with 5 bases between. The DNA of the CDR3 is TGTGCCAGCAGTTTATCGGGTCATACGCAGTATTTT. Its protein product is CASSLSGHTQYF.

V and J are TRBV4-3 and TRBJ1-4, with unresolved D. The V gene's germline CDR1 is LGHNA and CDR2 YSLEER. The CDR3 is 16 amino acids. With 1 base removed from V and 8 bases from J, the gap between germline ends came to 17 bases. The CDR3 coding sequence is TGCGCCAGCAGCCAAGCCCCCAGTCCCACCAGGGAAAAACTGTTTTTT. Protein sequence: CASSQAPSPTREKLFF.

V gene TRBV27 combines with J gene TRBJ2-7; TRBD1 matches at 7 bases. Germline CDR1 reads MNHEY; CDR2 reads SMNVEV (reference sequence). This CDR3 has 13 amino acids. J lost 5 bases, V lost 6 bases, and 7 bases had no gene match. Here the CDR3 reads CASRQTGSNEQYF. As DNA, the CDR3 is TGTGCCAGCAGGCAGACAGGGTCTAACGAGCAGTACTTC.

The chain links TRBV28 to TRBJ1-6; D is possibly TRBD1 (5 bases). Trimming took off 2 bases at V and 0 bases at J, with 20 bases between the two ends. Looked up from germline, CDR1 is MDHEN and CDR2 is SYDVKM. The CDR3 is made up of 20 amino acids. The CDR3 loop is CASSLQFSDTLSSYNSPLHF. The CDR3 nucleotides are TGTGCCAGCAGTTTACAGTTTTCGGACACCCTGAGCTCCTATAATTCACCCCTCCACTTT.

The chain couples TRBV4-3 to TRBJ2-3; TRBD2 agrees at 9 bases. This CDR3 is 16 amino acids long. From germline, CDR1 is LGHNA and CDR2 YSLEER. J gave up 3 bases and V 5 bases, and 9 bases lay outside the gene matches. The CDR3 DNA reads TGCGCCAGCAGCTACCAAGCGGGAGGAAGGACAGATACGCAGTATTTT. It specifies CASSYQAGGRTDTQYF.

The gene calls are TRBV6-4 and TRBJ1-2; maybe TRBD1 (5 bases). The germline V and J ends were trimmed by 0 bases and 10 bases, with 15 bases remaining between them. The CDR3 has 14 amino acids. Germline values: CDR1 MRHNA, CDR2 SNTAGT. The CDR3 DNA follows: TGTGCCAGCAGTGACTCTTGGCAGGGAAATGACTACACCTTC. Its protein product is CASSDSWQGNDYTF.

The chain combines TRBV30 with TRBJ2-3; unclear D gene. The V end lost 2 bases, the J end lost 0 bases, and 9 bases lay between the germline ends. In germline, CDR1 is GTSNPN, CDR2 SVGIG (reference sequence). CDR3 length equals 14 residues. The DNA of the CDR3 is TGTGCCTGGAGTCGGACCGCTAGCACAGATACGCAGTATTTT. It translates to CAWSRTASTDTQYF.

The V gene is TRBV4-1, the J gene TRBJ2-3; D is unclear. The germline CDR1 and CDR2 sequences are MGHRA and YSYEKL. The germline V and J ends were trimmed by 1 base and 3 bases, with 11 bases remaining between them. The CDR3 extends over 15 amino acids. CDR3 residues: CASSQAFRETDTQYF. CDR3 in DNA: TGCGCCAGCAGCCAAGCCTTTCGAGAGACAGATACGCAGTATTTT.

The V and J genes are TRBV24-1 and TRBJ2-7, with D perhaps being TRBD1 or TRBD2 (5 bases each). V was clipped by 6 bases and J by 2 bases, with 16 bases between them. The germline V gene has CDR1 KGHDR and CDR2 SFDVKD. The CDR3 has 15 amino acids. The CDR3 DNA reads as TGTGCCACCAGTCCCGGGACCTCAACGACCTACGAGCAGTACTTC. Translation: CATSPGTSTTYEQYF.

The V and J genes are TRBV5-4 and TRBJ2-1; perhaps TRBD2 as D (6 bases). CDR1 and CDR2 from the germline V gene are SGHNT and YYREEE (reference sequence). CDR3 size: 14 residues. Trimming took off 4 bases at V and 9 bases at J, with 17 bases between the two ends. CDR3: CASSRWDSGVEQFF. CDR3 coding DNA: TGTGCCAGCAGCCGTTGGGATAGCGGTGTTGAGCAGTTCTTC.

The V and J genes are TRBV6-5 and TRBJ1-2; the D is unclear. Trimming cost V 7 bases and J 8 bases, with 11 bases left between them. Germline lookup yields CDR1 MNHEY and CDR2 SVGAGI. This CDR3 spans 11 amino acids. As DNA, the CDR3 is TGTGCCAGCATCGAAAACGGGGGCTACACCTTC. It is translated as CASIENGGYTF.

This clone was detected a few times. The gene calls are TRBV14 and TRBJ1-1, with D maybe TRBD1 (6 bases). The length of the CDR3 is 14 residues. V lost 1 base to trimming and J lost 5 bases, with 11 bases between them. CDR1 is SGHDN, CDR2 FVKESK, per germline. The CDR3 bases are TGTGCCAGCAGCCAAGCAGGGGCGCTTACTGAAGCTTTCTTT. Encoded protein: CASSQAGALTEAFF. The full variable domain, in which reference TRBV14 and TRBJ1-1 provide the parts outside the CDR3, is EAGVTQFPSHSVIEKGQTVTLRCDPISGHDNLYWYRRVMGKEIKFLLHFVKESKQDESGMPNNRFLAERTGGTYSTLKVQPAELEDSGVYFCASSQAGALTEAFFGQGTRLTVV.

The genes are TRBV5-1 and TRBJ1-2; 7 bases match TRBD1. The V segment lost 1 base and the J segment 3 bases; nucleotides outside the gene matches: 9. The CDR3 totals 16 residues. Germline values: CDR1 SGHRS, CDR2 YFSETQ. This chain's CDR3 is CASSLSSAGGDYGYTF. The CDR3 DNA reads TGCGCCAGCAGCTTGTCGTCGGCAGGGGGAGACTATGGCTACACCTTC.

This clone showed up just once. V usage is TRBV5-6 and J usage is TRBJ2-7; a possible D gene is TRBD1 (6 bases). Trimming took off 6 bases at V and 3 bases at J, with 13 bases between the two ends. The germline CDR1 and CDR2 sequences are SGHDT and YYEEEE. The CDR3 runs 13 residues. CDR3 nucleotides: TGTGCCAGCACCCGGGACACAATCTACGAGCAGTACTTC. Its protein product is CASTRDTIYEQYF.

V gene TRBV25-1 combines with J gene TRBJ2-2; D perhaps matches TRBD1 (6 bases). CDR1 MGHDK and CDR2 SYGVNS come from the germline V gene. Trimming shortened V by 6 bases and J by 3 bases, and 17 bases separated the two germline ends. CDR3 size: 16 residues. CDR3 protein: CASRPSPDSYTGELFF. The CDR3 DNA reads TGTGCCAGCAGGCCCTCACCGGACAGCTACACCGGGGAGCTGTTTTTT.

The rearrangement joins TRBV28 to TRBJ2-3; D ambiguous. The CDR3 sequence is 12 residues long. Deletions cut 2 bases from V and 6 bases from J, with 6 bases between. CDR1 MDHEN and CDR2 SYDVKM come from the germline V gene. The CDR3 loop is CASSLKADTQYF. CDR3 sequence (DNA): TGTGCCAGCAGTTTAAAAGCGGATACGCAGTATTTT.

The sample holds a few counts of this clone. The rearrangement links TRBV5-6 to TRBJ1-2; D not resolved. V was shortened by 4 bases and J by 0 bases, with 13 bases between the two germline ends. Per germline, CDR1 SGHDT and CDR2 YYEEEE. The CDR3 runs 15 residues. CDR3 DNA: TGTGCCAGCAGCCCGCGGCGGATAGCTAACTATGGCTACACCTTC. This encodes CASSPRRIANYGYTF. Filled out from reference TRBV5-6 and TRBJ1-2, the complete variable domain reads DAGVTQSPTHLIKTRGQQVTLRCSPKSGHDTVSWYQQALGQGPQFIFQYYEEEERQRGNFPDRFSGHQFPNYSSELNVNALLLGDSALYLCASSPRRIANYGYTFGSGTRLTVV.

This rearrangement joins TRBV2 to TRBJ1-1, with 7 bases that match TRBD1. Germline-derived CDR1 and CDR2 are SNHLY and FYNNEI. Losses at the gene ends were 6 bases for V and 2 bases for J; bases not matched to a gene: 6. The CDR3 is 14 residues long. DNA for the CDR3: TGTGCCAGCAGGCCAAGGACAGGCAACACTGAAGCTTTCTTT. Its protein is CASRPRTGNTEAFF.

The chain carries TRBV9 and TRBJ2-1; 7 nucleotides align to TRBD1. V lost 4 bases to trimming and J lost 3 bases; unmatched junction nucleotides: 4. The V gene's germline CDR1 is SGDLS and CDR2 YYNGEE. The CDR3 loop spans 14 amino acids. This CDR3 reads CASSPWDSYNEQFF. In DNA, the CDR3 is TGTGCCAGCAGCCCATGGGACAGCTACAATGAGCAGTTCTTC.

This clone is a singleton in its sample. This chain uses TRBV15 with TRBJ2-1, with 7 bases that match TRBD1. Per germline, CDR1 LNHNV and CDR2 YYDKDF (reference sequence). CDR3 length equals 15 residues. The V segment lost 0 bases and the J segment 4 bases; nucleotides outside the gene matches: 3. The CDR3 protein is CATSRDQDRYNEQFF. Here the CDR3 DNA reads TGTGCCACCAGCAGAGATCAGGACAGGTACAATGAGCAGTTCTTC.

The genes are TRBV4-3 and TRBJ2-1, with D perhaps TRBD1 or TRBD2 (6 bases each). V was shortened by 0 bases and J by 9 bases, with 9 bases between the two germline ends. The CDR3 is made up of 13 amino acids. Germline V gene sequence: CDR1 LGHNA, CDR2 YSLEER. The CDR3 DNA reads TGCGCCAGCAGCCAAGATTGGGGGGCTGAGCAGTTCTTC. Protein sequence: CASSQDWGAEQFF.

This clone was recorded only once. The chain combines TRBV11-2 with TRBJ2-1; D perhaps matches TRBD2 (6 bases). V was shortened by 5 bases and J by 8 bases, with 16 bases between the two germline ends. This CDR3 contains 14 residues. Germline CDR1 SGHAT, CDR2 FQNNGV. CDR3 residues: CASSNGQLAHEQFF. CDR3 nucleotides: TGTGCCAGCAGCAACGGACAACTAGCTCATGAGCAGTTCTTC.